Listed here are 11 T cell receptor beta chains from one sample, sequenced in a study of blood T cell repertoires in COVID-19. This table comes from immunoSEQ multiplex PCR, and its TCRdb copy is limited to in-frame clones, with some not included. The sample has about 72,000 clones, 75% to 90% seen once. The sample taken for sequencing was peripheral blood. Receptor source: a woman older than 75 with active or convalescent COVID-19.

The chain recombines TRBV30 with TRBJ2-7; TRBD2 matches at 13 bases. V lost 6 bases to trimming and J lost 7 bases; unmatched junction nucleotides: 6. Germline V gene data show CDR1 as GTSNPN and CDR2 as SVGIG (reference sequence). The CDR3 has 13 residues. The CDR3 sequence is CACTSGGAGEQYF. The CDR3 nucleotides read TGTGCCTGCACTAGCGGGGGGGCAGGAGAGCAGTACTTC.

The chain employs TRBV7-3 and TRBJ1-2; 8 nucleotides agree with TRBD1. The V gene end was trimmed by 2 bases and the J gene end by 4 bases; junction bases not matched to a gene: 12. This CDR3 has 17 amino acids. Germline V CDR1 and CDR2: SGHTA, FQGTGA. In DNA form, the CDR3 reads TGTGCCAGCAGCTTAGGCCCCCCGCAGGGGGCATTCTATGGCTACACCTTC. Translated: CASSLGPPQGAFYGYTF. Filled out from reference TRBV7-3 and TRBJ1-2, the complete variable domain reads GAGVSQTPSNKVTEKGKYVELRCDPISGHTALYWYRQSLGQGPEFLIYFQGTGAADDSGLPNDRFFAVRPEGSVSTLKIQRTERGDSAVYLCASSLGPPQGAFYGYTFGSGTRLTVV.

This clone was detected only once. The rearrangement joins TRBV16 to TRBJ2-1; no reliable D call. CDR1 and CDR2 from the germline V gene are KGHSY and FQNENV. The V end lost 0 bases, the J end lost 4 bases, and 7 bases lay between the germline ends. The CDR3 covers 14 residues. The CDR3 region has the DNA TGTGCCAGCAGCCAATCGGGCTTTTACAATGAGCAGTTCTTC. Translating gives CASSQSGFYNEQFF.

The chain joins TRBV24-1 to TRBJ2-2; maybe TRBD2 (5 bases). CDR3 length: 17 residues. Per the germline V gene, CDR1 is KGHDR and CDR2 is SFDVKD. Trimming took off 4 bases at V and 6 bases at J, with 20 bases between the two ends. The CDR3 DNA is TGTGCCACCAGTGACTACCTAGCAAAGGTGGTTCCCGGGGAGCTGTTTTTT. Its translation: CATSDYLAKVVPGELFF.

The chain has TRBV14 and TRBJ1-4; TRBD1 matches at 9 bases. Germline CDR1 and CDR2: SGHDN and FVKESK. The CDR3 contains 14 residues. V gave up 3 bases and J gave up 7 bases; unmatched junction bases: 3. DNA of the CDR3: TGTGCCAGCAGCCACACAGGGGGCGCTGAAAAACTGTTTTTT. It yields the protein CASSHTGGAEKLFF.

V usage is TRBV7-2 and J usage is TRBJ1-3; unclear D gene. CDR3 length equals 16 residues. V gave up 1 base and J gave up 0 bases, with 10 bases separating them. Per the germline V gene, CDR1 is SGHTA and CDR2 is FQGNSA. CDR3 nucleotides: TGTGCCAGCAGCTTAGGCGCGGCCAACTCTGGAAACACCATATATTTT. This translates into CASSLGAANSGNTIYF.

This chain joins TRBV6-5 and TRBJ2-3; the D gene is possibly TRBD2 (7 bases). Deletions cut 8 bases from V and 3 bases from J, with 15 bases between. The CDR3 contains 14 residues. Germline CDR1 MNHEY, CDR2 SVGAGI. The CDR3 reads CASLGGGGTDTQYF. Written as DNA, the CDR3 is TGTGCCAGCCTAGGGGGGGGCGGGACAGATACGCAGTATTTT.

This chain links TRBV7-2 with TRBJ1-6; 9 bases fit TRBD1. The CDR3 spans 16 residues. J lost 7 bases, V lost 5 bases, and 9 bases had no gene match. Germline-derived CDR1 and CDR2 are SGHTA and FQGNSA. The CDR3, as DNA: TGTGCCAGCAGCCCCAGACCGGGACAGGGCAATTCACCCCTCCACTTT. It encodes CASSPRPGQGNSPLHF.

The chain joins TRBV28 to TRBJ1-2; weak D call: TRBD1 (6 bases). Trimming removed 6 bases from V and 7 bases from J, with 15 bases in between. CDR3 length: 13 residues. The germline V gene has CDR1 MDHEN and CDR2 SYDVKM. The CDR3 DNA reads as TGTGCCAGCAGCCTCGGGACAACTCTTGGCTACACCTTC. Amino acids: CASSLGTTLGYTF.

This chain links TRBV5-4 with TRBJ2-1, with TRBD2 identical over 12 bases. V was clipped by 4 bases and J by 9 bases; unmatched bases: 11. The CDR3 is 16 amino acids. CDR1 and CDR2 (germline): SGHNT, YYREEE (reference sequence). CDR3 sequence (DNA): TGTGCCAGCAGCAGCCCGACTAGCGGGGGCGGGAGTGAGCAGTTCTTC. The encoded protein is CASSSPTSGGGSEQFF.

The CDR3 bases are TGTGCCAGCAACCTATGGGCCTCGGTGGGGCAGTTCTTC. It is translated as CASNLWASVGQFF. V and J are TRBV11-2 and TRBJ2-1; D ambiguous. V was clipped by 7 bases and J by 12 bases, with 19 bases between them. The length of the CDR3 is 13 residues. From germline, CDR1 is SGHAT and CDR2 FQNNGV. The variable domain in full, with the rest retrieved from reference TRBV11-2 and TRBJ2-1, is EAGVAQSPRYKIIEKRQSVAFWCNPISGHATLYWYQQILGQGPKLLIQFQNNGVVDDSQLPKDRFSAERLKGVDSTLKIQPAKLEDSAVYLCASNLWASVGQFFGPGTRLTVL.